Presented here are 9 T cell receptor beta chains from one specimen sequenced in a study of blood T cell repertoires in COVID-19. Repertoires were generated with immunoSEQ multiplex PCR, while TCRdb's copy carries only in-frame clones and drops some. The sample lists some 250,000 clones, just over 90% seen once, with about 2.1% in the top ten. Input material: PBMCs or T cells enriched from blood (not recorded which). The receptor set was obtained from a woman aged 40 to 50 with acute COVID-19.

The J gene is TRBJ1-3, the V gene TRBV19, with D uncertain. In germline, CDR1 is LNHDA, CDR2 SQIVND (reference sequence). The germline V and J ends were trimmed by 7 bases and 0 bases, with 10 bases remaining between them. CDR3 size: 14 residues. CDR3 nucleotides: TGTGCCAGTATCGCGGGTCTCTCTGGAAACACCATATATTTT. Translation: CASIAGLSGNTIYF.

In DNA, the CDR3 is TGTGCCAGTAATGACAGGGATCCTAACTATGGCTACACCTTC. Translated, it gives CASNDRDPNYGYTF. V usage is TRBV19 and J usage is TRBJ1-2; TRBD1 agrees at 7 bases. Trimming removed 7 bases from V and 0 bases from J; junction bases left unmatched: 5. The CDR3 has 14 amino acids. CDR1 is LNHDA, CDR2 SQIVND, per germline (reference sequence).

The CDR3 DNA sequence: TGTGCCACCAGCAGCTCGACAGGGGGCGTAAATGAAAAACTGTTTTTT. This encodes CATSSSTGGVNEKLFF. This sequence joins TRBV15 and TRBJ1-4; 10 positions match TRBD1. Germline-derived CDR1 and CDR2 are LNHNV and YYDKDF (reference sequence). Unmatched junction bases numbered 6, after V lost 3 bases and J lost 5 bases. The CDR3 runs to 16 residues.

The gene calls are TRBV4-3 and TRBJ2-5; possible D gene TRBD2, 5 bases. V lost 3 bases and J lost 0, with 11 bases in between. The CDR3 contains 15 residues. Per the germline V gene, CDR1 is LGHNA and CDR2 is YSLEER. The CDR3 reads CASSHSGGNQETQYF. The CDR3 DNA sequence: TGCGCCAGCAGCCATTCCGGAGGCAACCAAGAGACCCAGTACTTC.

This clone was detected only once. The V gene is TRBV2, the J gene TRBJ1-1; TRBD1 matches 9 bases. The CDR3 is made up of 12 amino acids. J was trimmed by 7 bases and V by 6 bases; bases with no gene match: 3. Germline loops: CDR1 SNHLY, CDR2 FYNNEI. CDR3 sequence: CASSGQGFEAFF. Written as DNA, the CDR3 is TGTGCCAGCAGCGGACAGGGGTTTGAAGCTTTCTTT.

The chain couples TRBV12-3 or TRBV12-4 to TRBJ2-1; D may be TRBD2 (6 bases). V was pared by 6 bases and J by 9 bases, with 15 bases between. The CDR3 has 13 residues. The CDR3 DNA sequence: TGTGCCAGCAGGCCCGGGAGACGAGGTGAGCAGTTCTTC. It specifies CASRPGRRGEQFF.

This rearrangement joins TRBV6-2 or TRBV6-3 to TRBJ2-1; 11 bases match TRBD2. The CDR3 has 16 residues. The trim removed 2 bases at V and 8 bases at J, leaving 8 bases unmatched. Germline V gives CDR1 MNHEY, CDR2 SVGEGT. This CDR3 is CASSYGIAGGMDEQFF. The CDR3 nucleotides are TGTGCCAGCAGTTACGGTATAGCGGGAGGGATGGATGAGCAGTTCTTC.

The V gene is TRBV21-1, the J gene TRBJ2-1; no DNA check was done on the table's D call, TRBD1. TRBV21-1 is termed a pseudogene. CDR3 length: 15 residues. This CDR3 is CASSSRDRENNEQFF. CDR3 coding DNA: TGTGCCAGCAGCAGCCGGGACAGGGAGAACAATGAGCAGTTCTTC.

The chain combines TRBV1 with TRBJ1-3; the D call in the table, TRBD1, was not verified against the DNA. TRBV1 is a documented pseudogene. The CDR3 consists of 16 residues. CDR3 loop: CTSSQDRQVYGNTIYF. CDR3 bases: TGCACCAGCAGCCAAGATAGACAGGTTTATGGAAACACCATATATTTT.